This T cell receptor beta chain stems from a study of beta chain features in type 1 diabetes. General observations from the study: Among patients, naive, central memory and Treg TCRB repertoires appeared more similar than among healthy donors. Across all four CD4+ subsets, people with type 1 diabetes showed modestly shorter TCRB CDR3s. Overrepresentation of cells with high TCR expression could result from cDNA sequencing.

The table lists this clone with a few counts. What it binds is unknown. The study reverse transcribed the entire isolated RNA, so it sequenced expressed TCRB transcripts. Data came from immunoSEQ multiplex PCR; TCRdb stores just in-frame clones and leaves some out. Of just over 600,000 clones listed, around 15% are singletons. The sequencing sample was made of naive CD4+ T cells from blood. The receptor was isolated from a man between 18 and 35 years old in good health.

The CDR3 coding sequence is TGTGCCAGCAGCATTGGACAGGGGGCTTCACCCCTCCACTTT. It translates to CASSIGQGASPLHF. This chain uses TRBV6-6 with TRBJ1-6, with 11 positions matching TRBD1. The V gene end was trimmed by 6 bases and the J gene end by 9 bases; junction bases not matched to a gene: 4. There are 14 residues in the CDR3. Germline V gene sequence: CDR1 MNHNY, CDR2 SVGAGI (reference sequence).